The source of this T cell receptor (beta chain) is a study of blood T cells in healthy people across ages. The study's findings and limits: The donors' CMV status was not determined, possibly confounding changes in expanded clonotypes. Age showed a roughly linear inverse relationship with TCR beta diversity per million T cells.

Then a second PCR, running about 7 to 11 cycles, was carried out with a sample-barcoded 5' primer and a J-beta primer mix. TCRdb passed the 5' RACE reads through MiXCR, listing each CDR3 protein once. The sample includes about a million distinct CDR3 sequences, more than 30% of them seen just once. This clonotype was found a few times. Its antigen remains unknown. The V gene lost 8 bases and the J gene lost 0 bases, with 14 bases spanning the gap. Germline CDR1 MGHDK, CDR2 SYGVNS. CDR3 size: 14 residues. This sequence was found in a man aged 18 to 30 in good health. The V gene is TRBV25-1, the J gene TRBJ2-7; no clear D gene. The sequenced sample consisted of blood. This chain's CDR3 is CASSRPGDSYEQYF. For the CDR3, the DNA is TGTGCCAGCTCCCGCCCCGGCGACTCCTACGAGCAGTACTTC.